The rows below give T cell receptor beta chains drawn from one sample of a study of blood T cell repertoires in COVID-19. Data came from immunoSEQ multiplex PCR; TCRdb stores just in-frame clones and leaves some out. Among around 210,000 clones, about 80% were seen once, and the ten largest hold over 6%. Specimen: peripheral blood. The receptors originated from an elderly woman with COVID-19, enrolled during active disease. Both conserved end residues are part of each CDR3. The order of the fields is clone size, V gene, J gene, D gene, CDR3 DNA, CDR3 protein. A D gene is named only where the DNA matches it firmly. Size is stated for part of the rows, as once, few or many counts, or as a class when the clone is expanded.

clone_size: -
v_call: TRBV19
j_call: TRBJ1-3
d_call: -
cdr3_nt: TGTGCCAGTGCCCCCGCCAGCTCTGGAAACACCATATATTTT
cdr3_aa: CASAPASSGNTIYF

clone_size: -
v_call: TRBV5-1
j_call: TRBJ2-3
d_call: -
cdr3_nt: TGCGCCAGCAGCTTGCGGGGGAGTGCAGATACGCAGTATTTT
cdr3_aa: CASSLRGSADTQYF

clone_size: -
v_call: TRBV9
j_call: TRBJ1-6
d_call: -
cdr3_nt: TGTGCCAGCAGCGTAGCCCCCGGGTGGAATAATTCACCCCTCCACTTT
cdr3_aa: CASSVAPGWNNSPLHF

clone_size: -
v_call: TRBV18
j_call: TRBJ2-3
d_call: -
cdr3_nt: TGTGCCAGCTCACCCGACATTAGTACGCAGTATTTT
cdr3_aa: CASSPDISTQYF

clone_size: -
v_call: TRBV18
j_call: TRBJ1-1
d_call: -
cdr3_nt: TGTGCCAGCTCACTACCGGGGGCGGACATGGCTTTCTTT
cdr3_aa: CASSLPGADMAFF

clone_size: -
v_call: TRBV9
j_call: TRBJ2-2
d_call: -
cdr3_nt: TGTGCCAGCAGCGTTTCACGGGTAAACACCGGGGAGCTGTTTTTT
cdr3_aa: CASSVSRVNTGELFF

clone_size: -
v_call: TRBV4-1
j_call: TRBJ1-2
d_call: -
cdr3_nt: TGCGCCAGCAGCCAAAGGCGGGGGCGCGAGACCTATGGCTACACCTTC
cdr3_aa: CASSQRRGRETYGYTF

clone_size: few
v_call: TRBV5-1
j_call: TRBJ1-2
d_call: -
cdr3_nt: TGCGCCAGCAGCTTGGGTATAACAGGCTCTCCACGCTATGGCTACACCTTC
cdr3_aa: CASSLGITGSPRYGYTF

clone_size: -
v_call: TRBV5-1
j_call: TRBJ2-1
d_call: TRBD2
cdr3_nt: TGCGCCAGCAGCACTAGCGGGAGGGGTTACAATGAGCAGTTCTTC
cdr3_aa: CASSTSGRGYNEQFF

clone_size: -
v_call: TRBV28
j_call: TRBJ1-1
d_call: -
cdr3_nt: TGTGCCAGCAGCTCTCTCCAAGGGGCGGTCATGAACACTGAAGCTTTCTTT
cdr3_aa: CASSSLQGAVMNTEAFF

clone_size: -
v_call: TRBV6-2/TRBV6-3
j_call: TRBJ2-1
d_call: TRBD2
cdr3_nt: TGTGCCAGCAGCCTACTAGCGCGCTCCTACAATGAGCAGTTCTTC
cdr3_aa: CASSLLARSYNEQFF

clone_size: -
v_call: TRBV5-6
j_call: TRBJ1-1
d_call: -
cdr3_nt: TGTGCCAGCAGCTTGGGGGTAGGAGGAGTGCAAGCTTTCTTT
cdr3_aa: CASSLGVGGVQAFF

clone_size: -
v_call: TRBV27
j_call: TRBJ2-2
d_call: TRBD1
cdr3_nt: TGTGCCAGCAGTTCCGGGACAGGGCCCGGGGAGCTGTTTTTT
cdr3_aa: CASSSGTGPGELFF

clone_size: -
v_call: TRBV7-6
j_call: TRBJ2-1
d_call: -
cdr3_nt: TGTGCCAGCAGCTTAGGGTCAACATCCTACAATGAGCAGTTCTTC
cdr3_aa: CASSLGSTSYNEQFF

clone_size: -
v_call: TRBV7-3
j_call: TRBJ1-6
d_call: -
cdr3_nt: TGTGCCAGCAGCTTCGACCCGGGGAGCTCACCCCTCCACTTT
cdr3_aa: CASSFDPGSSPLHF